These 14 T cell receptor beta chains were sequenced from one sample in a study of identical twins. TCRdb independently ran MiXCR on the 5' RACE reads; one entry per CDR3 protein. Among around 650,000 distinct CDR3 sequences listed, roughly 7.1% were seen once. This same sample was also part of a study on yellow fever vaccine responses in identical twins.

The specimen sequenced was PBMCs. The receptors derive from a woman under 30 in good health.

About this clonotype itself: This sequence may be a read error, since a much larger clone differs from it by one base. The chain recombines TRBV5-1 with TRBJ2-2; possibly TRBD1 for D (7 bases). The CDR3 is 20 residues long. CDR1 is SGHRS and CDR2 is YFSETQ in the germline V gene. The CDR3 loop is CASSLTPPTAGQSNTGVLFF. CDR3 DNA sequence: TGCGCCAGCAGCTTGACCCCCCCTACCGCGGGACAGTCGAACACCGGGGTGCTGTTTTTT.

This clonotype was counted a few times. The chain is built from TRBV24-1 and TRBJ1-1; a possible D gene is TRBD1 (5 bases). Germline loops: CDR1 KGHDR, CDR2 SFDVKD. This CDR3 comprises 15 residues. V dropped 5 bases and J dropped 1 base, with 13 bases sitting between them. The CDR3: CATSAGGTANTEAFF. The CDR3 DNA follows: TGTGCCACCAGTGCTGGGGGAACGGCGAACACTGAAGCTTTCTTT.

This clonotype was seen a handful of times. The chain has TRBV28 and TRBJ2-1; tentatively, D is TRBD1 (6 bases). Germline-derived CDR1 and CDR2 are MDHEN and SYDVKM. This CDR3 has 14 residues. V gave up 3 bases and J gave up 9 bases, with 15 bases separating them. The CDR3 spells CASSFRTVGGEQFF. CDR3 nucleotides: TGTGCCAGCAGTTTTCGGACAGTTGGGGGTGAGCAGTTCTTC.

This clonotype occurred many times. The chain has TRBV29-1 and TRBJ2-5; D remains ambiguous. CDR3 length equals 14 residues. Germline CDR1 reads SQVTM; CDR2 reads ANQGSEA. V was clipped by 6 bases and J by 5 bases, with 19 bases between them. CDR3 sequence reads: CSVVTARDGETQYF. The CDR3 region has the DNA TGCAGCGTGGTCACAGCAAGAGATGGGGAGACCCAGTACTTC.

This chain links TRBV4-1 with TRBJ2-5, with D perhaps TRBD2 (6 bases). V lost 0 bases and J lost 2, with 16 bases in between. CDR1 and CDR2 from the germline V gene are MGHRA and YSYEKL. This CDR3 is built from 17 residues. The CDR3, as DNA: TGCGCCAGCAGCCAAGACCCCCCGGGAGTAACTCAAGAGACCCAGTACTTC. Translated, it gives CASSQDPPGVTQETQYF.

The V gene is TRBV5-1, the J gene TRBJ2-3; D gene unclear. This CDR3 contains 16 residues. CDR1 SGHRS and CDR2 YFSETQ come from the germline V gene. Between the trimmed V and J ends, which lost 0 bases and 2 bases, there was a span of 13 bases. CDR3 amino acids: CASSLASRPSTDTQYF. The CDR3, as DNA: TGCGCCAGCAGCTTGGCGTCTCGGCCCTCCACAGATACGCAGTATTTT.

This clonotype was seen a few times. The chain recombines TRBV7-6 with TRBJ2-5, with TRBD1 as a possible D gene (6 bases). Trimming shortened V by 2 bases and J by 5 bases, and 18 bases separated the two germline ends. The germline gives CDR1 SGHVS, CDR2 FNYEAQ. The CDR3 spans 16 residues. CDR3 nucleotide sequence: TGTGCCAGCAGCTTAAACAGCGGCAACACAGGGGAGACCCAGTACTTC. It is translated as CASSLNSGNTGETQYF. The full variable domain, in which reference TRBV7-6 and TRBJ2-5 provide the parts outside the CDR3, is GAGVSQSPRYKVTKRGQDVALRCDPISGHVSLYWYRQALGQGPEFLTYFNYEAQQDKSGLPNDRFSAERPEGSISTLTIQRTEQRDSAMYRCASSLNSGNTGETQYFGPGTRLLVL.

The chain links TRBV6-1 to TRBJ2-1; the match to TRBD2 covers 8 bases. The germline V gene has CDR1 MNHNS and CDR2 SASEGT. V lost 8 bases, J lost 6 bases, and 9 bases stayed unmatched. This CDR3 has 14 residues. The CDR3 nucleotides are TGTGCCAGCCCTGGGGGACTAGACCCCAATGAGCAGTTCTTC. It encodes CASPGGLDPNEQFF.

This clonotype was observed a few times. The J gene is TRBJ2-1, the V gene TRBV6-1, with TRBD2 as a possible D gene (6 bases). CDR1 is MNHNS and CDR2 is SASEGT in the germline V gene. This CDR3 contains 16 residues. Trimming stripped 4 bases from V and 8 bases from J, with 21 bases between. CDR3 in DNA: TGTGCCAGCAGTGTGACTAGAATCGTGGCAATGGATGAGCAGTTCTTC. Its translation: CASSVTRIVAMDEQFF.

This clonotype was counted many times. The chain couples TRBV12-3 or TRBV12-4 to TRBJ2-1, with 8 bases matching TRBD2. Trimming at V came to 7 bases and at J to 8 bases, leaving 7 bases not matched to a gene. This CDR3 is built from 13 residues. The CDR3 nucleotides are TGTGCCAGCAACGTAGCGGGAAAGTATGAGCAGTTCTTC. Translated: CASNVAGKYEQFF.

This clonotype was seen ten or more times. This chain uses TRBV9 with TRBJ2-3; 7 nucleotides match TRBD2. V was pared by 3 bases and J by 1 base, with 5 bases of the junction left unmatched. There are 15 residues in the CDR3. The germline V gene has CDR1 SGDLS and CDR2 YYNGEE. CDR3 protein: CASSESGGRTDTQYF. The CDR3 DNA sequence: TGTGCCAGCAGCGAATCGGGGGGACGCACAGATACGCAGTATTTT.

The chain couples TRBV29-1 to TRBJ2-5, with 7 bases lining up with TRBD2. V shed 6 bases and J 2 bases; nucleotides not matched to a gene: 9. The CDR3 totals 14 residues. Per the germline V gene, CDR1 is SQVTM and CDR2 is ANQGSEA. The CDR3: CSVGERGWQETQYF. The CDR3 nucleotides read TGCAGCGTCGGCGAGCGGGGTTGGCAAGAGACCCAGTACTTC.

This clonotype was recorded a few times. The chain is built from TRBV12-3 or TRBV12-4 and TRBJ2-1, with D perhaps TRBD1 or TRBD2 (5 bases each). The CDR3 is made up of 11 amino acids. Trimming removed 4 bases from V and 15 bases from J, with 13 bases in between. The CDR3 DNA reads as TGTGCCAGCAGTTCTGGGACGCCCAGGTTCTTC. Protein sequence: CASSSGTPRFF.

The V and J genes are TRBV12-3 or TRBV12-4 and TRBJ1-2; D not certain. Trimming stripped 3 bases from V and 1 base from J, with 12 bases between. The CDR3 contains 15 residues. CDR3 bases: TGTGCCAGCAGTTTTTATGGGTCCGATAACTATGGCTACACCTTC. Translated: CASSFYGSDNYGYTF.